One sample yielded the 4 T cell receptor beta chains listed below, sequenced in a study of CD4 T cells in relation to SARS-CoV-2 and coronaviruses. Using immunoSEQ multiplex PCR, the repertoire was profiled, and TCRdb retains in-frame clones only, with some absent. The data show 16,000 or so clones, 75% to 80% seen once. Their antigen targets remain unknown. Before the COVID-19 pandemic, during about 2010-2018, CD4+ T cells were taken from unexposed donors. Isolation of CD4+ T cells took place after approximately 11 days in culture. The sequenced material came from CD4+ T cells from PBMCs, cultured in vitro. The receptors were sampled from a human donor in good health.

The chain couples TRBV19 to TRBJ1-1; D is ambiguous. Trimming removed 10 bases at V and 3 bases at J, with 15 bases between. This CDR3 region has 13 residues. Germline assignment: CDR1 LNHDA and CDR2 SQIVND (reference sequence). In DNA form, the CDR3 reads TGTGCCACCTCGACAACTACGGACACTGAAGCTTTCTTT. Translating it yields CATSTTTDTEAFF.

This clone has only a few counts. J is TRBJ1-3 and V is TRBV5-1; D is ambiguous. V was pared by 9 bases and J by 0 bases, with 13 bases between. Germline V gene sequence: CDR1 SGHRS, CDR2 YFSETQ. The CDR3 sequence is 14 residues long. CDR3 region: CATSPGSSGNTIYF. Written as DNA, the CDR3 is TGCGCCACCTCGCCGGGGAGCTCTGGAAACACCATATATTTT.

V gene TRBV4-1 combines with J gene TRBJ2-7; 9 nucleotides agree with TRBD1. The V gene end was trimmed by 1 base and the J gene end by 3 bases; junction bases not matched to a gene: 4. CDR3 length: 15 amino acids. Looked up from germline, CDR1 is MGHRA and CDR2 is YSYEKL. The CDR3 is CASSQAQGQGYEQYF. The CDR3 nucleotides are TGCGCCAGCAGCCAAGCCCAGGGACAGGGCTACGAGCAGTACTTC.

The chain couples TRBV5-1 to TRBJ1-5; TRBD1 might be the D (6 bases). The germline V gene encodes CDR1 SGHRS and CDR2 YFSETQ. V was cut by 0 bases and J by 3 bases, with 10 bases left in between. The CDR3 is made up of 15 amino acids. The CDR3 loop is CASSLVWGPNQPQHF. In DNA, the CDR3 is TGCGCCAGCAGCTTGGTTTGGGGGCCCAATCAGCCCCAGCATTTT.